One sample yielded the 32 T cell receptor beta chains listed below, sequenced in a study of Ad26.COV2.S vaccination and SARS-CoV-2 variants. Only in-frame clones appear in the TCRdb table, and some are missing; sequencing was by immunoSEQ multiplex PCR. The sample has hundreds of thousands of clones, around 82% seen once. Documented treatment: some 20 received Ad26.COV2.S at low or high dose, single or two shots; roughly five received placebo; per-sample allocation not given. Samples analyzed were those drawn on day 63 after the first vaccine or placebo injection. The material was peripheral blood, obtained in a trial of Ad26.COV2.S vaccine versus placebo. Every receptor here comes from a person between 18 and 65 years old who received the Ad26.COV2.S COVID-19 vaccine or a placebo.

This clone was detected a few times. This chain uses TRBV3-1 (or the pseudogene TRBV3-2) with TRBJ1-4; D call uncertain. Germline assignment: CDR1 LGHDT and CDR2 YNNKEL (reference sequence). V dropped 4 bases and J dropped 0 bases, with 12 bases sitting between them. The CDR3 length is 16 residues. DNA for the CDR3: TGTGCCAGCAGCCCAGAAGGAGCTGCAACTAATGAAAAACTGTTTTTT. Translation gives CASSPEGAATNEKLFF.

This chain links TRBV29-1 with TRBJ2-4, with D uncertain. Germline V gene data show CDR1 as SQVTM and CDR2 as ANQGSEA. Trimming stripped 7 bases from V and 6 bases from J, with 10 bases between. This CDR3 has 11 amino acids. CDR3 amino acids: CSGRDINIQYF. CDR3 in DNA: TGCAGCGGGAGAGACATAAACATTCAGTACTTC.

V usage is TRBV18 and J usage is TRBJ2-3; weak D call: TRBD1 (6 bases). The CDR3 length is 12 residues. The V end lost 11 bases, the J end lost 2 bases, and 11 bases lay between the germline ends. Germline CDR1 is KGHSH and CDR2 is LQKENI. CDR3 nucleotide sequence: TGTGCCTCGGGGACATCCACAGATACGCAGTATTTT. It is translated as CASGTSTDTQYF.

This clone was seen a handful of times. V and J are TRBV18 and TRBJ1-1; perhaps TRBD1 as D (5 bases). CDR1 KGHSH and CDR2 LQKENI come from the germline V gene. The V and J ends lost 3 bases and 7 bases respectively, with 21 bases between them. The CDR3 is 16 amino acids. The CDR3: CASSPQSWGRNREAFF. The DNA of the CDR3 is TGTGCCAGCTCACCCCAGAGCTGGGGCAGGAACCGTGAAGCTTTCTTT. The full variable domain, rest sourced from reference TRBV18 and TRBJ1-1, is NAGVMQNPRHLVRRRGQEARLRCSPMKGHSHVYWYRQLPEEGLKFMVYLQKENIIDESGMPKERFSAEFPKEGPSILRIQQVVRGDSAAYFCASSPQSWGRNREAFFGQGTRLTVV.

The CDR3: CASSLGVTGELFF. CDR3 sequence (DNA): TGCGCCAGCAGCCTTGGGGTCACCGGGGAGCTGTTTTTT. The gene calls are TRBV4-3 and TRBJ2-2, with unresolved D. V was shortened by 4 bases and J by 4 bases, with 7 bases between the two germline ends. The germline V gene encodes CDR1 LGHNA and CDR2 YSLEER. The CDR3 has 13 amino acids.

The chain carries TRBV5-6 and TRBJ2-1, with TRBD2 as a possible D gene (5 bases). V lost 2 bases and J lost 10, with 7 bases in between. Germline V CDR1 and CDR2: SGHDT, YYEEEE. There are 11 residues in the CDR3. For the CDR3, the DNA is TGTGCCAGCAGCTTTCCGGGGGAGCAGTTCTTC. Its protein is CASSFPGEQFF.

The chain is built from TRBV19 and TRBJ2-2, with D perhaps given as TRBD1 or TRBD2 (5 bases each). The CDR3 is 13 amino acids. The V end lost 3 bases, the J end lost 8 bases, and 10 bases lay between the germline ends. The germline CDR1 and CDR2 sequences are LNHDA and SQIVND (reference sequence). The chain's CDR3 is CASSMGVSGELFF. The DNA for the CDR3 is TGTGCCAGTAGTATGGGGGTATCGGGGGAGCTGTTTTTT.

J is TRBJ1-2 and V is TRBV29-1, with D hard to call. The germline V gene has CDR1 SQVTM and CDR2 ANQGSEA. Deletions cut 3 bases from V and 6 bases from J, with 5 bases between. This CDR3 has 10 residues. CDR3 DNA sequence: TGCAGCGTTGAGAGGAATGGCTACACCTTC. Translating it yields CSVERNGYTF.

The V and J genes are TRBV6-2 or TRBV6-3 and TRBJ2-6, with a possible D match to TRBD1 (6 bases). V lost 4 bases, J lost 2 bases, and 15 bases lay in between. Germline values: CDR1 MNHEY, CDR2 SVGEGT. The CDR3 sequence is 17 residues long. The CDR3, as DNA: TGTGCCAGCAGTTCCTTCCCAAACAGGGCTGGGGCCAACGTCCTGACTTTC. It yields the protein CASSSFPNRAGANVLTF.

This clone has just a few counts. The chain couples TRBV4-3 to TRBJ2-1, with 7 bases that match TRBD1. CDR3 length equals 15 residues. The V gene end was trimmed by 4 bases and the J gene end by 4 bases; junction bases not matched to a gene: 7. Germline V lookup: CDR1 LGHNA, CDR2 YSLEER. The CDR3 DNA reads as TGCGCCAGCAGCCCGCGAGACAGGGAATACAATGAGCAGTTCTTC. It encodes CASSPRDREYNEQFF.

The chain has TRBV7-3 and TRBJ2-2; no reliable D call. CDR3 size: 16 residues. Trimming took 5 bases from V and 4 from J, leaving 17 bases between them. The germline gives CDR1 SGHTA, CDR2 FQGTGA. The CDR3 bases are TGTGCCAGCAGCACCGCCGGCAGGACGGGCACCGGGGAGCTGTTTTTT. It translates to CASSTAGRTGTGELFF.

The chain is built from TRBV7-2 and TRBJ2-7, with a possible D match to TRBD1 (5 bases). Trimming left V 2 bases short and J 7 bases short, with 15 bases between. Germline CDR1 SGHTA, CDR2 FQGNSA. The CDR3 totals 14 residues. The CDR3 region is CASSLSPGPGEQYF. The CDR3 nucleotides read TGTGCCAGCAGCTTAAGTCCAGGGCCCGGGGAGCAGTACTTC.

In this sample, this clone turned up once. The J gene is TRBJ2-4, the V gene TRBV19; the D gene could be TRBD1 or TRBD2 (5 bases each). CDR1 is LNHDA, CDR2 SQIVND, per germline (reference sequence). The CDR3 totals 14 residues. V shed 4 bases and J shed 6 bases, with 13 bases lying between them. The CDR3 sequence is CASSTGTVGNIQYF. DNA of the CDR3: TGTGCCAGTAGTACAGGGACCGTGGGAAACATTCAGTACTTC.

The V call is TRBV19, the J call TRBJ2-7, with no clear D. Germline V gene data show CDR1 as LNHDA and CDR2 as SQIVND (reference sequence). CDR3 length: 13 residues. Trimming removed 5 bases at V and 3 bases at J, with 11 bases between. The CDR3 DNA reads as TGTGCCAGTAGTGCTGGCAGCTACTACGAGCAGTACTTC. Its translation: CASSAGSYYEQYF.

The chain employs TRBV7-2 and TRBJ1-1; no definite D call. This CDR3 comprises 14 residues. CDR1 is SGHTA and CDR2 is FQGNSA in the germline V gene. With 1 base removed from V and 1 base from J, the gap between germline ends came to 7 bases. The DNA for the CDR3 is TGTGCCAGCAGCTTAGAATACTCGAACACTGAAGCTTTCTTT. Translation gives CASSLEYSNTEAFF.

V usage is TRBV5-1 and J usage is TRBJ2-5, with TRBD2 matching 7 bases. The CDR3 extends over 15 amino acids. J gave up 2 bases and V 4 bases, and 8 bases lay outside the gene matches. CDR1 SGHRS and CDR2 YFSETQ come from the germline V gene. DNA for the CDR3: TGCGCCAGCAGCCGGCTTACGGGGGGACAAGAGACCCAGTACTTC. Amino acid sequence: CASSRLTGGQETQYF.

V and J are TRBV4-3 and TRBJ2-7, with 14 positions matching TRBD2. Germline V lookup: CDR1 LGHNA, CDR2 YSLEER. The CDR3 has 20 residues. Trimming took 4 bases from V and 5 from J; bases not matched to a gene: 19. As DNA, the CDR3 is TGCGCCAGCAGCCGGCGCTCCCCACAGACTAGCGGGGGGGCCGGGGACGAGCAGTACTTC. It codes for CASSRRSPQTSGGAGDEQYF.

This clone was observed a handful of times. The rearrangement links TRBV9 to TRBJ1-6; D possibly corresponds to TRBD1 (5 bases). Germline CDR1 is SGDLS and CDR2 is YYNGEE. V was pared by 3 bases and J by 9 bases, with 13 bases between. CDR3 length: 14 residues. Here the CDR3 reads CASSALTEGSPLHF. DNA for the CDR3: TGTGCCAGCAGCGCCCTGACAGAGGGTTCACCCCTCCACTTT.

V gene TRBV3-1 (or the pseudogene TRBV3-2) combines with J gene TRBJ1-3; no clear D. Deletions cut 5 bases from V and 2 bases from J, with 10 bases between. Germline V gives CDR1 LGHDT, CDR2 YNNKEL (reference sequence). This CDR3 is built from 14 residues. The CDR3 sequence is CASSSLSAGNTIYF. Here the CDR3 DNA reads TGTGCCAGCAGCTCCCTCTCAGCTGGAAACACCATATATTTT.

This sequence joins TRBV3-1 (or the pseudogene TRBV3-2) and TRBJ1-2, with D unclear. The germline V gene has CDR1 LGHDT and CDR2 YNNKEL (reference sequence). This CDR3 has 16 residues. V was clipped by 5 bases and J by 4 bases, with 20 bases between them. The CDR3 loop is CASSGPILKIGYGYTF. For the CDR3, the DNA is TGTGCCAGCAGCGGGCCCATCCTCAAGATAGGCTATGGCTACACCTTC.

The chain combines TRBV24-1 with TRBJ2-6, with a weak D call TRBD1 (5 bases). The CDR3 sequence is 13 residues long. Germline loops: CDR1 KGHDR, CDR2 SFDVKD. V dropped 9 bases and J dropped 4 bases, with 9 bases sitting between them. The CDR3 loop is CATAGPGANVLTF. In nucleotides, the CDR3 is TGTGCCACCGCAGGGCCGGGGGCCAACGTCCTGACTTTC.

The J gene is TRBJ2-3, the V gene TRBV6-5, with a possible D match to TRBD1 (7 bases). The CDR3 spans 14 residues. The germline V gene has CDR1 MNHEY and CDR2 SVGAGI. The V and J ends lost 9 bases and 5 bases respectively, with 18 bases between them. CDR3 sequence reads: CASSLIQGGDTQYF. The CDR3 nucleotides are TGTGCCAGTAGCCTAATTCAGGGGGGAGATACGCAGTATTTT.

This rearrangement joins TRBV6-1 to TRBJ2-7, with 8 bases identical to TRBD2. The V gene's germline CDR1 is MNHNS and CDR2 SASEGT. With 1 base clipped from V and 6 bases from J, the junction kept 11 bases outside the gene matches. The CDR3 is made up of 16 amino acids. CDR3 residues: CASSEEGTRSLREQYF. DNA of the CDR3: TGTGCCAGCAGTGAAGAGGGGACTAGAAGTCTCCGCGAGCAGTACTTC.

The CDR3 DNA is TGTGCCAGCAGCCAGGGCGGTCTCAACGAGCAGTACTTC. Amino acid sequence: CASSQGGLNEQYF. The genes are TRBV7-9 and TRBJ2-7; D is possibly TRBD1 (5 bases). The CDR3 is 13 residues long. Germline CDR1 is SEHNR and CDR2 is FQNEAQ (reference sequence). Between the trimmed V and J ends, which lost 5 bases and 5 bases, there was a span of 13 bases.

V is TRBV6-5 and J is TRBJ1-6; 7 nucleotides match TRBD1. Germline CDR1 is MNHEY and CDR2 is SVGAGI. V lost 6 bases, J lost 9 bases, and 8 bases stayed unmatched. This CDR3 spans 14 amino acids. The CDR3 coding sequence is TGTGCCAGCAGGAGACAGGGTGTCTCTTCACCCCTCCACTTT. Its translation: CASRRQGVSSPLHF.

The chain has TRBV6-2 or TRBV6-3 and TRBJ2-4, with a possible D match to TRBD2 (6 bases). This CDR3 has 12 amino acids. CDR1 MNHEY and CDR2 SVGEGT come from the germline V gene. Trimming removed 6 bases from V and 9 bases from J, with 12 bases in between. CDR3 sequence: CASSLKGGIQYF. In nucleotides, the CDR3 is TGTGCCAGCAGCCTGAAGGGAGGCATTCAGTACTTC.

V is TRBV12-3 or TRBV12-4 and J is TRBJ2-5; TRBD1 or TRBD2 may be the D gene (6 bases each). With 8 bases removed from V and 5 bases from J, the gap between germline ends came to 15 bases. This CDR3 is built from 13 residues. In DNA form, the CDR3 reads TGTGCCAGCCGGGGGCGGAACGAGGAGACCCAGTACTTC. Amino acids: CASRGRNEETQYF.

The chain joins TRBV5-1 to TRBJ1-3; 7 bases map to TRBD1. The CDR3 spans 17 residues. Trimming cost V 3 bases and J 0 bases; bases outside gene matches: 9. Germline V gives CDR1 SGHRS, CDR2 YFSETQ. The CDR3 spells CASSSLGTAYSGNTIYF. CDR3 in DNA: TGCGCCAGCAGCTCTTTGGGGACAGCCTACTCTGGAAACACCATATATTTT. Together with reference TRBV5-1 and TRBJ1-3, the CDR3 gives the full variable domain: KAGVTQTPRYLIKTRGQQVTLSCSPISGHRSVSWYQQTPGQGLQFLFEYFSETQRNKGNFPGRFSGRQFSNSRSEMNVSTLELGDSALYLCASSSLGTAYSGNTIYFGEGSWLTVV.

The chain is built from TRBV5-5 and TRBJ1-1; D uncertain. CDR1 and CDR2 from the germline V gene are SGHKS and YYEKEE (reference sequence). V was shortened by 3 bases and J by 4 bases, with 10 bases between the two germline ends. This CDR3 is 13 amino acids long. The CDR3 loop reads CASSSMTPTEAFF. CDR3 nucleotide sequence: TGTGCCAGCAGCTCCATGACCCCCACTGAAGCTTTCTTT.

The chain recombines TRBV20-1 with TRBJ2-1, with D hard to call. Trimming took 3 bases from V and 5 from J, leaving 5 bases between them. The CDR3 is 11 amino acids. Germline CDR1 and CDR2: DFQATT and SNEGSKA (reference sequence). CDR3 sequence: CSASRNNEQFF. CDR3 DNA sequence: TGCAGTGCTAGTAGGAACAATGAGCAGTTCTTC.

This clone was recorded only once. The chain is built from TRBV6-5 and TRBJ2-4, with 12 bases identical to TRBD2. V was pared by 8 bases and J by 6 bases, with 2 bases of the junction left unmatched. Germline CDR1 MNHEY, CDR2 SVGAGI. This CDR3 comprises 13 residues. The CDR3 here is CASLLAGGNIQYF. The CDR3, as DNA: TGTGCCAGCCTACTAGCGGGGGGAAACATTCAGTACTTC.

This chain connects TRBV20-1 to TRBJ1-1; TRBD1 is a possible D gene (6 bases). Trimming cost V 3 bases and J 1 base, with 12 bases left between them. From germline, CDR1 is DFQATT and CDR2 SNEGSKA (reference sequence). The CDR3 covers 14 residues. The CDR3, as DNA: TGCAGTGCTAGTAGCCAGGGGCGGAACACTGAAGCTTTCTTT. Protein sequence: CSASSQGRNTEAFF.